This TCR beta chain is drawn from a study of T-cell reconstitution after alpha-beta-depleted transplantation in children. The CDR3 runs 15 residues. Germline V gene lookup returns CDR1 SGHTA and CDR2 FQGNSA. V was trimmed by 1 base and J by 2 bases, leaving 9 bases between them. Researchers prepared the TCRbeta library using unique molecular identifiers, the study reports. Using its own MiXCR run on the PCR reads, TCRdb lists one record per CDR3 protein. The table lists 500,000 or so distinct CDR3 sequences, about 30% of them singletons, with 2% to 2.5% in the top ten. Sample: PBMCs from the stem cell graft donor, taken from the stem cell graft. This TCR was sampled from a human donor who donated a stem cell graft to a child with aplastic anemia. The V call is TRBV7-2, the J call TRBJ2-1, with D unclear. For the CDR3, the DNA is TGTGCCAGCAGCTTAGACTGGCCCACCTACAATGAGCAGTTCTTC. It translates to CASSLDWPTYNEQFF.